This T cell receptor beta chain was sequenced during a study of PD-L1 blockade in urothelial cancer. Overall study: Analyzed time points were 3 weeks (second dose) and 6 weeks after therapy began. Points from the study as a whole: Below-median TCR clonality that was measured in pretreatment blood predicted better survival.

Libraries were prepared by immunoSEQ multiplex PCR; TCRdb keeps only in-frame clonotypes and omits some of them. The table includes 60,000 to 75,000 clones, roughly 84% detected once. In the case of this clone: Antigen unknown.

The sample's time point: pretreatment peripheral blood. The clonotype originates from an older woman with urothelial cancer. The source was PBMCs, collected around atezolizumab (anti-PD-L1) treatment.

In DNA form, the CDR3 reads TGTGCCAGCAGCTTATTCGGCCTAGCGGGGTACGAGCAGTACTTC. Protein product: CASSLFGLAGYEQYF. The rearrangement uses TRBV11-2 and TRBJ2-7; 9 bases line up with TRBD2. The CDR3 sequence is 15 residues long. CDR1 is SGHAT, CDR2 FQNNGV, per germline. J lost 4 bases, V lost 2 bases, and 6 bases had no gene match.